This T cell receptor beta chain was retrieved from a study of blood T cell repertoires in COVID-19. The table came from immunoSEQ multiplex PCR; TCRdb's copy has only in-frame clones and leaves some out. The sample carries about 480,000 clones, around 87% recorded once. CDR1 and CDR2 (germline): MGHRA, YSYEKL. The CDR3 has 15 residues. The J segment lost 1 base and the V segment lost 2 bases, leaving 3 bases of the junction unmatched. Enrolled through a virtual design, the participants were between roughly 18 and 95 years of age and came from some 26 US areas. Among Cohort 3 donors, those recovered had two negative PCRs, clearance, or symptom resolution.

This clonotype was sampled from a woman between 40 and 50 years old who had recovered from COVID-19. Input material: PBMCs or T cells enriched from blood (not recorded which). This chain connects TRBV4-1 to TRBJ2-7, with 9 bases matching TRBD1. CDR3 in DNA: TGCGCCAGCAGCCAATACGGGACAGGGTCCTACGAGCAGTACTTC. Protein product: CASSQYGTGSYEQYF.